A single sample is the source of the 8 T cell receptor beta chains below, sequenced in a study of Ad26.COV2.S vaccination and SARS-CoV-2 variants. The repertoire was sequenced with immunoSEQ multiplex PCR; TCRdb's copy has only in-frame clones and lacks some. The data contain 300,000 to 350,000 clones, 85% to 90% of them singletons. The treatment: around 19 received Ad26.COV2.S at low or high dose, single or two shots; a few received placebo; per-sample allocation not given. Specimens were obtained on day 63 following the first vaccine or placebo injection. This sample comprised peripheral blood, obtained in a trial of Ad26.COV2.S vaccine versus placebo. These receptors were collected from a person between 18 and 65 years old who received the Ad26.COV2.S COVID-19 vaccine or a placebo.

This rearrangement joins TRBV5-1 to TRBJ2-1; 7 nucleotides match TRBD2. Germline CDR1 SGHRS, CDR2 YFSETQ. This CDR3 has 14 residues. V shed 2 bases and J 2 bases; nucleotides not matched to a gene: 1. The DNA for the CDR3 is TGCGCCAGCAGCTTCGGGAGGACCTACAATGAGCAGTTCTTC. As protein: CASSFGRTYNEQFF.

This chain links TRBV7-3 with TRBJ2-1, with TRBD1 identical over 10 bases. The junction had 11 bases not matched to a gene; V was cut back by 5 bases and J by 7 bases. The germline V gene encodes CDR1 SGHTA and CDR2 FQGTGA. CDR3 length equals 16 residues. CDR3 in amino acids: CASSLPPGQGINEQFF. DNA of the CDR3: TGTGCCAGCAGCCTCCCGCCGGGACAGGGGATTAATGAGCAGTTCTTC.

The gene calls are TRBV7-2 and TRBJ1-5, with 8 bases identical to TRBD1. Trimming cost V 2 bases and J 2 bases; bases outside gene matches: 5. Germline CDR1 is SGHTA and CDR2 is FQGNSA. The CDR3 is 16 amino acids. The CDR3 spells CASSLLDRGGNQPQHF. DNA for the CDR3: TGTGCCAGCAGCTTACTCGACAGGGGTGGCAATCAGCCCCAGCATTTT.

The chain links TRBV27 to TRBJ1-2; 9 positions agree with TRBD1. The germline V gene encodes CDR1 MNHEY and CDR2 SMNVEV (reference sequence). V lost 5 bases, J lost 8 bases, and 6 bases stayed unmatched. CDR3 size: 13 residues. This chain's CDR3 is CASSTTGGQGYTF. For the CDR3, the DNA is TGTGCCAGCAGTACCACAGGGGGCCAAGGCTACACCTTC.

The chain recombines TRBV11-1 with TRBJ1-2; D is unresolved. This CDR3 has 13 residues. In germline, CDR1 is SGHAT, CDR2 FQDESV (reference sequence). Trimming pared 5 bases from V and 4 bases from J, leaving 11 bases between. The CDR3 here is CASSTHKGYGYTF. The DNA of the CDR3 is TGTGCCAGCAGCACACATAAGGGCTATGGCTACACCTTC.

This chain joins TRBV29-1 and TRBJ2-7; no reliable D call. Trimming removed 7 bases at V and 1 base at J, with 8 bases between. The CDR3 is 11 residues long. CDR1 SQVTM and CDR2 ANQGSEA come from the germline V gene. Here the CDR3 reads CSAQESYEQYF. The CDR3 nucleotides are TGCAGCGCACAAGAATCCTACGAGCAGTACTTC.

This clone was seen a single time. This sequence joins TRBV7-2 and TRBJ1-1, with 7 bases fitting TRBD1. With V trimmed by 2 bases and J by 6 bases, 12 bases remained unmatched. Germline lookup yields CDR1 SGHTA and CDR2 FQGNSA. This CDR3 is 16 amino acids long. The CDR3 loop reads CASSLRLGTASSEAFF. The CDR3 DNA reads TGTGCCAGCAGCTTACGCCTCGGGACAGCGTCGTCTGAAGCTTTCTTT.

J is TRBJ1-6 and V is TRBV24-1; D is uncertain. Germline V lookup: CDR1 KGHDR, CDR2 SFDVKD. The CDR3 sequence is 16 residues long. The germline V and J ends were trimmed by 7 bases and 0 bases, with 12 bases remaining between them. CDR3: CATSPPGSSYNSPLHF. The CDR3 coding sequence is TGTGCCACCAGCCCGCCGGGGAGCTCCTATAATTCACCCCTCCACTTT.